Below, 28 T cell receptor beta chains from the same sample are listed, as sequenced in a study of cytomegalovirus exposure and HLA in healthy donors. PCR was performed using 60 Vbeta and 13 Jbeta primers. This table comes from immunoSEQ multiplex PCR, and its TCRdb copy is limited to in-frame clones, with some not included. This table lists about 200,000 clones. The sequencing sample was made of PBMCs. These receptors were obtained from a girl aged 2 to 10 in good health and CMV-seropositive.

The chain has TRBV19 and TRBJ1-5; no clear D gene. V was shortened by 1 base and J by 3 bases, with 7 bases between the two germline ends. The germline V gene has CDR1 LNHDA and CDR2 SQIVND (reference sequence). The CDR3 contains 14 residues. In DNA, the CDR3 is TGTGCCAGTAGTATAGGCGCATACAATCAGCCCCAGCATTTT. The encoded protein is CASSIGAYNQPQHF.

V and J are TRBV4-1 and TRBJ2-3; no clear D. V lost 4 bases and J lost 0, with 5 bases in between. The CDR3 extends over 13 amino acids. Germline values: CDR1 MGHRA, CDR2 YSYEKL. CDR3 protein: CASSPLSTDTQYF. The CDR3 nucleotides read TGCGCCAGCAGCCCACTAAGCACAGATACGCAGTATTTT.

The gene calls are TRBV19 and TRBJ2-1, with 15 bases fitting TRBD2. The CDR3 sequence is 16 residues long. Per germline, CDR1 LNHDA and CDR2 SQIVND (reference sequence). V shed 6 bases and J 7 bases; nucleotides not matched to a gene: 7. The CDR3 here is CASSLAGTSGRNEQFF. CDR3 nucleotides: TGTGCCAGTAGCCTAGCTGGGACTAGCGGGAGGAATGAGCAGTTCTTC.

CDR3 coding DNA: TGTGCCAGCAGGGATAGGGGTGGCTATGGCTACACCTTC. Its protein is CASRDRGGYGYTF. The chain links TRBV27 to TRBJ1-2, with TRBD1 as a possible D gene (5 bases). Per germline, CDR1 MNHEY and CDR2 SMNVEV (reference sequence). This CDR3 is built from 13 residues. The V end was cut by 6 bases, the J end by 4 bases, with 12 bases between.

This rearrangement joins TRBV10-1 to TRBJ1-1, with 8 nucleotides matching TRBD1. The CDR3 length is 15 residues. Trimming cost V 4 bases and J 5 bases; bases outside gene matches: 9. CDR1 WNHNN and CDR2 SYGVQD come from the germline V gene (reference sequence). CDR3 region: CASSGAQGAGTEAFF. The CDR3 DNA is TGCGCCAGCAGTGGAGCCCAGGGGGCCGGGACTGAAGCTTTCTTT.

This chain uses TRBV19 with TRBJ1-2, with D possibly being TRBD1 (6 bases). The CDR3 sequence is 15 residues long. Germline V lookup: CDR1 LNHDA, CDR2 SQIVND (reference sequence). V was clipped by 10 bases and J by 4 bases, with 22 bases between them. CDR3 in DNA: TGTGCCACCATCTCGTCCGGAACAGGGTTCTATGGCTACACCTTC. Its protein is CATISSGTGFYGYTF.

The chain joins TRBV5-8 to TRBJ2-5, with D maybe TRBD1 (5 bases). V lost 0 bases to trimming and J lost 4 bases, with 13 bases between them. This CDR3 region has 15 residues. The germline CDR1 and CDR2 sequences are SGHTS and YDEGEE. CDR3 residues: CASSLAPVGAETQYF. CDR3 DNA sequence: TGTGCCAGCAGCTTGGCCCCCGTTGGGGCAGAGACCCAGTACTTC.

The chain carries TRBV5-4 and TRBJ2-7; tentatively, D is TRBD1 (5 bases). With 4 bases removed from V and 4 bases from J, the gap between germline ends came to 12 bases. Germline CDR1 and CDR2: SGHNT and YYREEE (reference sequence). There are 13 residues in the CDR3. The CDR3, as DNA: TGTGCCAGCAGCACCTTAGACAGATACGAGCAGTACTTC. Protein product: CASSTLDRYEQYF.

The rearrangement uses TRBV9 and TRBJ2-3; 7 nucleotides match TRBD2. Trimming removed 0 bases from V and 2 bases from J; junction bases left unmatched: 15. The CDR3 has 19 residues. Germline CDR1 SGDLS, CDR2 YYNGEE. The CDR3 region has the DNA TGTGCCAGCAGCGTAGGATACGAGGCGGGAGAGGGAGACACAGATACGCAGTATTTT. Protein product: CASSVGYEAGEGDTDTQYF.

The chain joins TRBV27 to TRBJ2-7, with a possible D match to TRBD1 (5 bases). CDR3 length: 12 amino acids. The V gene's germline CDR1 is MNHEY and CDR2 SMNVEV (reference sequence). V was pared by 6 bases and J by 7 bases, with 13 bases between. CDR3 amino acids: CASRGRTNEQYF. The CDR3 nucleotides are TGTGCCAGCAGGGGGCGTACGAATGAGCAGTACTTC.

The chain joins TRBV6-5 to TRBJ1-1, with D perhaps matching TRBD1 (5 bases). The CDR3 extends over 11 amino acids. Germline CDR1 MNHEY, CDR2 SVGAGI. V was pared by 5 bases and J by 4 bases, with 5 bases between. The CDR3 DNA reads TGTGCCAGCAGTCAGGGCACTGAAGCTTTCTTT. It codes for CASSQGTEAFF.

The chain uses TRBV19 and TRBJ2-7; possible D gene TRBD1, 5 bases. Germline assignment: CDR1 LNHDA and CDR2 SQIVND (reference sequence). This CDR3 region has 15 residues. Trimming removed 0 bases from V and 3 bases from J, with 12 bases in between. The CDR3 DNA sequence: TGTGCCAGTAGTATAGATCTGGGCAGGGACTACGAGCAGTACTTC. This sequence encodes CASSIDLGRDYEQYF.

The chain couples TRBV7-2 to TRBJ2-5, with 7 bases matching TRBD2. The end of the DNA aligns better with TRBJ2-7, so the J call may be wrong. The CDR3 spans 15 residues. Germline CDR1 SGHTA, CDR2 FQGNSA. DNA for the CDR3: TGTGCCAGCAGCAAAAGCGCGGGAGTTACCTACGAGCAGTACTTC. Amino acids: CASSKSAGVTYEQYF.

The chain joins TRBV30 to TRBJ2-1; 11 positions match TRBD2. Trimming cost V 4 bases and J 0 bases; bases outside gene matches: 14. Germline V gene data show CDR1 as GTSNPN and CDR2 as SVGIG (reference sequence). The CDR3 sequence is 19 residues long. The CDR3 DNA follows: TGTGCCTGGAATTTCGGGACTAGCGGTTCCAAAGGCTCCTACAATGAGCAGTTCTTC. This codes for CAWNFGTSGSKGSYNEQFF.

This chain joins TRBV19 and TRBJ2-3; 7 bases line up with TRBD1. The CDR3 runs 14 residues. V was clipped by 6 bases and J by 5 bases; unmatched bases: 8. From germline, CDR1 is LNHDA and CDR2 SQIVND (reference sequence). CDR3 nucleotide sequence: TGTGCCAGTAGCGATCATGACAGGGTAGATACGCAGTATTTT. Protein product: CASSDHDRVDTQYF.

The CDR3 region is CARRPLAGGPKFF. For the CDR3, the DNA is TGTGCCAGGAGGCCCCTAGCGGGAGGGCCTAAATTCTTC. V gene TRBV25-1 combines with J gene TRBJ2-1; 12 bases map to TRBD2. CDR1 is MGHDK, CDR2 SYGVNS, per germline. After removal of 9 bases from V and 16 bases from J, the junction contained 13 bases not matched to a gene. CDR3 length: 13 residues.

The gene calls are TRBV7-2 and TRBJ2-5; no reliable D call. This CDR3 comprises 13 residues. Germline V gene lookup returns CDR1 SGHTA and CDR2 FQGNSA. Trimming removed 6 bases from V and 1 base from J, with 9 bases in between. This CDR3 is CASSIAFQETQYF. The CDR3 DNA reads TGTGCCAGCAGTATAGCTTTCCAAGAGACCCAGTACTTC. The full variable domain, with the rest looked up from reference TRBV7-2 and TRBJ2-5, is GAGVSQSPSNKVTEKGKDVELRCDPISGHTALYWYRQSLGQGLEFLIYFQGNSAPDKSGLPSDRFSAERTGGSVSTLTIQRTQQEDSAVYLCASSIAFQETQYFGPGTRLLVL.

This rearrangement joins TRBV5-4 to TRBJ2-2; D is uncertain. The V end lost 2 bases, the J end lost 2 bases, and 7 bases lay between the germline ends. Germline V gene lookup returns CDR1 SGHNT and CDR2 YYREEE (reference sequence). The CDR3 loop spans 14 amino acids. As DNA, the CDR3 is TGTGCCAGCAGCTTCTCGCGCAACACCGGGGAGCTGTTTTTT. Its protein product is CASSFSRNTGELFF.

The V and J genes are TRBV28 and TRBJ2-7; 9 bases agree with TRBD1. Germline V gene sequence: CDR1 MDHEN, CDR2 SYDVKM. Losses at the gene ends were 3 bases for V and 1 base for J; bases not matched to a gene: 7. CDR3 size: 16 residues. This CDR3 is CASSFVWDRESYEQYF. Here the CDR3 DNA reads TGTGCCAGCAGTTTTGTTTGGGACAGGGAGTCCTACGAGCAGTACTTC.

J is TRBJ1-1 and V is TRBV7-2, with TRBD1 identical over 7 bases. This CDR3 contains 14 residues. With V trimmed by 1 base and J by 4 bases, 3 bases remained unmatched. Per the germline V gene, CDR1 is SGHTA and CDR2 is FQGNSA. The CDR3 loop reads CASSLGQGSTEAFF. The CDR3 region has the DNA TGTGCCAGCAGCTTAGGACAGGGCAGCACTGAAGCTTTCTTT.

The genes are TRBV28 and TRBJ2-5; tentative D call: TRBD2 (5 bases). Germline-derived CDR1 and CDR2 are MDHEN and SYDVKM. This CDR3 contains 11 residues. The CDR3 protein is CVTRGQETQYF. In DNA form, the CDR3 reads TGTGTGACCCGGGGCCAAGAGACCCAGTACTTC. The variable domain in full, completed from reference TRBV28 and TRBJ2-5, reads DVKVTQSSRYLVKRTGEKVFLECVQDMDHENMFWYRQDPGLGLRLIYFSYDVKMKEKGDIPEGYSVSREKKERFSLILESASTNQTSMYLCVTRGQETQYFGPGTRLLVL.

V and J are TRBV27 and TRBJ2-3; the match to TRBD2 covers 12 bases. CDR1 is MNHEY and CDR2 is SMNVEV in the germline V gene (reference sequence). The V and J ends lost 5 bases and 0 bases, in that order; junction bases with no gene match: 6. The CDR3 runs to 17 residues. The CDR3: CASSRRTSGTSTDTQYF. CDR3 in DNA: TGTGCCAGCAGTCGGAGGACTAGCGGGACTAGCACAGATACGCAGTATTTT.

The chain employs TRBV10-3 and TRBJ1-4, with 8 nucleotides matching TRBD1. Germline trimming cut 4 bases from V and 8 bases from J; bases unmatched to any gene: 6. The length of the CDR3 is 14 residues. CDR1 and CDR2 (germline): ENHRY, SYGVKD. CDR3 sequence reads: CAISVDRAREKLFF. The CDR3 DNA reads TGTGCCATCAGTGTGGACAGGGCAAGAGAAAAACTGTTTTTT.

This rearrangement joins TRBV5-4 to TRBJ2-3; D perhaps matches TRBD2 (6 bases). Trimming took off 2 bases at V and 11 bases at J, with 15 bases between the two ends. Germline V CDR1 and CDR2: SGHNT, YYREEE (reference sequence). The CDR3 spans 13 residues. In DNA, the CDR3 is TGTGCCAGCAGCTTACTCGGGACTCCGGGGCAGTATTTT. Encoded protein: CASSLLGTPGQYF.

The chain couples TRBV5-4 to TRBJ2-5, with D possibly matching TRBD2 (6 bases). The closer fit of TRBJ2-7 to the DNA end suggests the J call may be wrong. This CDR3 is built from 15 residues. Per germline, CDR1 SGHNT and CDR2 YYREEE (reference sequence). The chain's CDR3 is CASSLSLAVSYEQYF. The CDR3, as DNA: TGTGCCAGCAGCTTGTCGTTAGCGGTCTCCTACGAGCAGTACTTC.

This sequence joins TRBV11-2 and TRBJ2-1, with D tentatively TRBD2 (7 bases). Germline CDR1 is SGHAT and CDR2 is FQNNGV. V was clipped by 0 bases and J by 10 bases, with 22 bases between them. The CDR3 extends over 17 amino acids. The CDR3 spells CASSLDLRGRARGEQFF. In DNA form, the CDR3 reads TGTGCCAGCAGCTTAGATCTAAGGGGGAGGGCCCGAGGGGAGCAGTTCTTC.

The rearrangement uses TRBV28 and TRBJ1-2; the match to TRBD1 covers 7 bases. Germline-derived CDR1 and CDR2 are MDHEN and SYDVKM. Losses at the gene ends were 6 bases for V and 8 bases for J; bases not matched to a gene: 15. The CDR3 spans 15 residues. CDR3 bases: TGTGCCAGCAGGACAGCGATTGAGGGGGCGCTGGGCTACACCTTC. This encodes CASRTAIEGALGYTF.

To note about this clone: The identical CDR3 is also encoded by other nucleotide sequences in the sample. The chain is built from TRBV30 and TRBJ2-7; TRBD2 agrees at 8 bases. Germline V gives CDR1 GTSNPN, CDR2 SVGIG (reference sequence). V lost 3 bases and J lost 5; bases outside the gene matches: 9. The CDR3 is 14 amino acids. For the CDR3, the DNA is TGTGCCTGGAGCGTATCCGGGACTAGGGACGAGCAGTACTTC. It yields the protein CAWSVSGTRDEQYF.